The 6 T cell receptor beta chains below were found in one sample sequenced in a study of response to subunit inactivated influenza vaccine. TCRdb itself ran the RT-PCR reads through MiXCR, one entry per CDR3 protein. Of 500,000 or so distinct CDR3 sequences in the sample, 9.5% to 13% were seen once. Sequencing was performed on PBMCs from blood, taken about 40 days after vaccination. Receptors were obtained from a man over 45 who received an inactivated influenza vaccine.

This clonotype was recorded a few times. The chain combines TRBV7-8 with TRBJ1-1; D perhaps matches TRBD1 (5 bases). This CDR3 has 16 amino acids. CDR1 is SGHVS and CDR2 is FQNEAQ in the germline V gene. V dropped 6 bases and J dropped 2 bases, with 19 bases sitting between them. CDR3 protein: CASRRNNRISNTEAFF. The CDR3 region has the DNA TGTGCCAGCAGGCGCAACAACAGGATCTCCAACACTGAAGCTTTCTTT.

This clonotype was seen repeatedly, ten times or more. The genes are TRBV4-3 and TRBJ2-3; D could derive from TRBD1 or TRBD2 (5 bases each). The CDR3 runs 14 residues. The germline V gene encodes CDR1 LGHNA and CDR2 YSLEER. With 1 base removed from V and 5 bases from J, the gap between germline ends came to 10 bases. CDR3 amino acids: CASSQGPGRDTQYF. CDR3 DNA sequence: TGCGCCAGCAGCCAAGGCCCAGGGAGAGATACGCAGTATTTT.

This clonotype was counted ten times or more. The chain is built from TRBV20-1 and TRBJ2-7; D remains unclear. V was cut by 6 bases and J by 4 bases, with 16 bases left in between. Germline CDR1 DFQATT, CDR2 SNEGSKA (reference sequence). This CDR3 has 13 amino acids. The chain's CDR3 is CSAETKTGYEQYF. In DNA form, the CDR3 reads TGCAGTGCCGAGACGAAAACGGGTTACGAGCAGTACTTC.

The chain carries TRBV28 and TRBJ1-2; no clear D. CDR1 and CDR2 from the germline V gene are MDHEN and SYDVKM. This CDR3 is 13 amino acids long. Trimming pared 6 bases from V and 3 bases from J, leaving 11 bases between. CDR3 bases: TGTGCCAGCAGGAGTTCCACCTACTATGGCTACACCTTC. It yields the protein CASRSSTYYGYTF.

This clonotype turned up a few times. Here the CDR3 DNA reads TGCAAACCTGGAGATACGCAGTATTTT. It yields the protein CKPGDTQYF. J is TRBJ2-3 and V is TRBV20-1; no firm D call. Germline V gene lookup returns CDR1 DFQATT and CDR2 SNEGSKA (reference sequence). The CDR3 sequence is 9 residues long.

This sequence joins TRBV7-2 and TRBJ2-2; TRBD1 matches 7 bases. J gave up 7 bases and V 5 bases, and 4 bases lay outside the gene matches. The CDR3 spans 13 residues. Per germline, CDR1 SGHTA and CDR2 FQGNSA. The chain's CDR3 is CASSLGTVGELFF. Written as DNA, the CDR3 is TGTGCCAGCAGCCTTGGGACAGTCGGGGAGCTGTTTTTT.